The 29 T cell receptor beta chains presented below share a single source sample, sequenced in a study of blood T cell repertoires in COVID-19. Here immunoSEQ multiplex PCR was the method, and the copy in TCRdb shows in-frame clones only, minus some. The table lists more than 12,000 clones, roughly nine tenths of them singletons. Input material: peripheral blood. Receptor source: a human donor in a cohort sampled during active COVID-19.

The CDR3 protein is CASSLSHSSISSYEQYF. CDR3 nucleotides: TGCGCCAGCAGCTTGAGTCATTCCTCCATTAGCTCCTACGAGCAGTACTTC. The J gene is TRBJ2-7, the V gene TRBV5-1; D is undetermined. The V and J ends lost 1 base and 0 bases respectively, with 17 bases between them. Germline CDR1 is SGHRS and CDR2 is YFSETQ. This CDR3 is built from 17 residues.

The rearrangement links TRBV11-2 to TRBJ2-7; 11 bases agree with TRBD2. The J segment lost 2 bases and the V segment lost 8 bases, leaving 2 bases of the junction unmatched. CDR3 size: 13 residues. Per the germline V gene, CDR1 is SGHAT and CDR2 is FQNNGV. The CDR3 spells CASLAGGTYEQYF. CDR3 DNA: TGTGCCAGCCTAGCGGGAGGTACCTACGAGCAGTACTTC.

This clone was observed once. The chain recombines TRBV18 with TRBJ2-3; the D is unclear. Germline CDR1 and CDR2: KGHSH and LQKENI. This CDR3 spans 14 amino acids. Trimming stripped 4 bases from V and 2 bases from J, with 10 bases between. The DNA of the CDR3 is TGTGCCAGCTCACGGCAATCAGTCACAGATACGCAGTATTTT. It codes for CASSRQSVTDTQYF.

The chain has TRBV11-3 and TRBJ2-3, with 8 bases aligning to TRBD2. V gave up 5 bases and J gave up 7 bases; unmatched junction bases: 11. The CDR3 totals 15 residues. In germline, CDR1 is SGHNT, CDR2 YENEEA. The CDR3 coding sequence is TGTGCCAGCAGCCCGGGGGGGCCCGTATTTAATACGCAGTATTTT. Translation: CASSPGGPVFNTQYF.

The rearrangement uses TRBV4-1 and TRBJ2-7; D gene unclear. The CDR3 sequence is 16 residues long. The V gene lost 2 bases and the J gene lost 1 base, with 15 bases spanning the gap. Germline V CDR1 and CDR2: MGHRA, YSYEKL. The chain's CDR3 is CASSQHPDSYSYEQYF. For the CDR3, the DNA is TGCGCCAGCAGCCAACATCCAGACTCGTATTCCTACGAGCAGTACTTC.

The count of this clone is one. V and J are TRBV29-1 and TRBJ2-7; possible D gene TRBD1, 6 bases. V was pared by 7 bases and J by 5 bases, with 18 bases between. The germline V gene has CDR1 SQVTM and CDR2 ANQGSEA. The CDR3 has 13 amino acids. The CDR3 here is CSGQVGLGNEQYF. In nucleotides, the CDR3 is TGCAGCGGACAGGTAGGGCTGGGTAACGAGCAGTACTTC.

This sequence joins TRBV10-2 and TRBJ2-7, with TRBD1 matching 7 bases. CDR1 and CDR2 from the germline V gene are WSHSY and SAAADI. Trimming cost V 4 bases and J 7 bases; bases outside gene matches: 4. The CDR3 runs 12 residues. CDR3 in amino acids: CASSGTGGEQYF. In nucleotides, the CDR3 is TGCGCCAGCAGTGGGACAGGAGGTGAGCAGTACTTC.

The chain has TRBV3-1 (or the pseudogene TRBV3-2) and TRBJ2-4; 8 bases map to TRBD2. The V gene end was trimmed by 0 bases and the J gene end by 6 bases; junction bases not matched to a gene: 19. Germline V gene lookup returns CDR1 LGHDT and CDR2 YNNKEL (reference sequence). The CDR3 runs to 20 residues. This CDR3 is CASSQDGGGSGVFVGNIQYF. The CDR3 DNA reads TGTGCCAGCAGCCAAGATGGAGGAGGTAGCGGGGTTTTCGTCGGAAACATTCAGTACTTC.

The V gene is TRBV7-9, the J gene TRBJ2-7; TRBD1 agrees at 9 bases. Germline V CDR1 and CDR2: SEHNR, FQNEAQ (reference sequence). The CDR3 totals 15 residues. The J segment lost 4 bases and the V segment lost 5 bases, leaving 9 bases of the junction unmatched. The CDR3 spells CASSPFRTGVYEQYF. CDR3 nucleotide sequence: TGTGCCAGCAGCCCGTTCAGGACAGGGGTTTACGAGCAGTACTTC. The complete variable domain, with remaining parts taken from reference TRBV7-9 and TRBJ2-7, reads DTGVSQNPRHKITKRGQNVTFRCDPISEHNRLYWYRQTLGQGPEFLTYFQNEAQLEKSRLLSDRFSAERPKGSFSTLEIQRTEQGDSAMYLCASSPFRTGVYEQYFGPGTRLTVT.

V is TRBV11-3 and J is TRBJ1-5; D is possibly TRBD1 (6 bases). Germline CDR1 reads SGHNT; CDR2 reads YENEEA. CDR3 size: 16 residues. The ends were cut back, 1 base at V and 0 bases at J, with 10 bases in the middle. CDR3 in amino acids: CASSLGQGNSNQPQHF. CDR3 DNA sequence: TGTGCCAGCAGCTTAGGTCAGGGGAATAGCAATCAGCCCCAGCATTTT.

The V call is TRBV2, the J call TRBJ1-6, with 8 bases lining up with TRBD1. Germline trimming cut 6 bases from V and 9 bases from J; bases unmatched to any gene: 4. The CDR3 totals 13 residues. Per germline, CDR1 SNHLY and CDR2 FYNNEI. CDR3 coding DNA: TGTGCCAGCAGACGGACAGGGACTTCACCCCTCCACTTT. This translates into CASRRTGTSPLHF.

This chain connects TRBV7-9 to TRBJ2-7; D is possibly TRBD2 (6 bases). Germline-derived CDR1 and CDR2 are SEHNR and FQNEAQ (reference sequence). The CDR3 loop spans 15 amino acids. V was trimmed by 1 base and J by 6 bases, leaving 16 bases between them. CDR3 DNA: TGTGCCAGCAGCTTAGTACCCGGGGCAGCGGGCGAGCAGTACTTC. Residues: CASSLVPGAAGEQYF. Based on the CDR3 plus reference TRBV7-9 and TRBJ2-7, the full variable domain is DTGVSQNPRHKITKRGQNVTFRCDPISEHNRLYWYRQTLGQGPEFLTYFQNEAQLEKSRLLSDRFSAERPKGSFSTLEIQRTEQGDSAMYLCASSLVPGAAGEQYFGPGTRLTVT.

The rearrangement links TRBV28 to TRBJ1-2, with TRBD1 identical over 10 bases. Germline-derived CDR1 and CDR2 are MDHEN and SYDVKM. Losses at the gene ends were 4 bases for V and 6 bases for J; bases not matched to a gene: 5. This CDR3 has 14 residues. The CDR3 is CASSSGQGDNGYTF. In DNA form, the CDR3 reads TGTGCCAGCAGTTCCGGACAGGGGGATAATGGCTACACCTTC.

The chain joins TRBV30 to TRBJ1-5; no clear D. The ends were cut back, 2 bases at V and 1 base at J, with 3 bases in the middle. This CDR3 has 12 residues. In germline, CDR1 is GTSNPN, CDR2 SVGIG (reference sequence). Here the CDR3 DNA reads TGTGCCTGGAGTCTCAGCAATCAGCCCCAGCATTTT. It specifies CAWSLSNQPQHF.

This clone has just one count. The chain combines TRBV2 with TRBJ2-7, with 9 nucleotides matching TRBD2. The CDR3 sequence is 17 residues long. Germline CDR1 SNHLY, CDR2 FYNNEI. Unmatched junction bases numbered 17, after V lost 7 bases and J lost 4 bases. CDR3: CASKRSVGGSGSYEQYF. The CDR3 region has the DNA TGTGCCAGCAAAAGGAGTGTGGGGGGTAGCGGGAGTTACGAGCAGTACTTC.

This clone was found a few times. V usage is TRBV5-4 and J usage is TRBJ2-7; 9 nucleotides match TRBD2. CDR1 is SGHNT and CDR2 is YYREEE in the germline V gene (reference sequence). The CDR3 consists of 18 residues. Trimming took 4 bases from V and 4 from J; bases not matched to a gene: 18. The CDR3 DNA reads as TGTGCCAGCAGCCCCGGGGGGCTAGCGGGGCTCCCCGGTTACGAGCAGTACTTC. This codes for CASSPGGLAGLPGYEQYF.

The table lists this clone with a count of one. This chain joins TRBV30 and TRBJ1-1; 8 bases agree with TRBD1. Trimming removed 8 bases from V and 0 bases from J; junction bases left unmatched: 5. CDR1 is GTSNPN and CDR2 is SVGIG in the germline V gene (reference sequence). The CDR3 loop spans 13 amino acids. The CDR3 DNA follows: TGTGCCAGAGGACAGGGTTTGAACACTGAAGCTTTCTTT. It yields the protein CARGQGLNTEAFF. Using reference TRBV30 and TRBJ1-1 for the parts outside the CDR3, the full variable domain is SQTIHQWPATLVQPVGSPLSLECTVEGTSNPNLYWYRQAAGRGLQLLFYSVGIGQISSEVPQNLSASRPQDRQFILSSKKLLLSDSGFYLCARGQGLNTEAFFGQGTRLTVV.

The chain combines TRBV6-6 with TRBJ1-3; the D gene is possibly TRBD1 (6 bases). The CDR3 is made up of 18 amino acids. Trimming pared 5 bases from V and 2 bases from J, leaving 22 bases between. Germline CDR1 and CDR2: MNHNY and SVGAGI (reference sequence). The CDR3 bases are TGTGCCAGCAGTCGAAGCCTTACAGGGAGACCAACTGGAAACACCATATATTTT. It translates to CASSRSLTGRPTGNTIYF.

V usage is TRBV28 and J usage is TRBJ2-1, with 10 nucleotides matching TRBD2. V was pared by 6 bases and J by 4 bases, with 12 bases of the junction left unmatched. Germline V gene lookup returns CDR1 MDHEN and CDR2 SYDVKM. The CDR3 has 17 amino acids. This CDR3 is CASSLLSGLAVYNEQFF. In DNA form, the CDR3 reads TGTGCCAGCAGCCTTCTTTCTGGACTAGCGGTTTACAATGAGCAGTTCTTC. The whole variable domain, filled in from reference TRBV28 and TRBJ2-1, reads DVKVTQSSRYLVKRTGEKVFLECVQDMDHENMFWYRQDPGLGLRLIYFSYDVKMKEKGDIPEGYSVSREKKERFSLILESASTNQTSMYLCASSLLSGLAVYNEQFFGPGTRLTVL.

For the CDR3, the DNA is TGTGCCAGCAGTCCCCCCCCGGGGACTAGAATCTACGAGCAGTACTTC. It encodes CASSPPPGTRIYEQYF. J is TRBJ2-7 and V is TRBV5-6, with 8 bases aligning to TRBD2. There are 16 residues in the CDR3. CDR1 is SGHDT, CDR2 YYEEEE, per germline. With V trimmed by 5 bases and J by 3 bases, 13 bases remained unmatched. The entire variable domain, with the rest obtained from reference TRBV5-6 and TRBJ2-7, is as follows: DAGVTQSPTHLIKTRGQQVTLRCSPKSGHDTVSWYQQALGQGPQFIFQYYEEEERQRGNFPDRFSGHQFPNYSSELNVNALLLGDSALYLCASSPPPGTRIYEQYFGPGTRLTVT.

The chain links TRBV18 to TRBJ2-2; 10 nucleotides align to TRBD1. Per germline, CDR1 KGHSH and CDR2 LQKENI. Unmatched junction bases numbered 1, after V lost 0 bases and J lost 0 bases. This CDR3 is 17 amino acids long. CDR3 region: CASSPPTGGSNTGELFF. CDR3 DNA sequence: TGTGCCAGCTCACCACCGACAGGGGGCTCGAACACCGGGGAGCTGTTTTTT.

A note on this clone: Other DNA sequences in this sample translate to the same CDR3. V and J are TRBV27 and TRBJ2-1; no clear D. Germline loops: CDR1 MNHEY, CDR2 SMNVEV (reference sequence). V shed 3 bases and J shed 0 bases, with 6 bases lying between them. This CDR3 spans 14 amino acids. The CDR3 is CASSLRGSYNEQFF. The DNA for the CDR3 is TGTGCCAGCAGTTTGCGTGGCTCCTACAATGAGCAGTTCTTC.

The chain carries TRBV30 and TRBJ1-4; TRBD1 aligns across 7 bases. The CDR3 is 14 amino acids. J was trimmed by 1 base and V by 7 bases; bases with no gene match: 6. CDR1 and CDR2 (germline): GTSNPN, SVGIG (reference sequence). As DNA, the CDR3 is TGTGCCTCCAGGGGGTTAAGAACTAATGAAAAACTGTTTTTT. Its translation is CASRGLRTNEKLFF.

The V gene is TRBV18, the J gene TRBJ2-5; perhaps TRBD1 as D (5 bases). V gave up 6 bases and J gave up 5 bases, with 10 bases separating them. The CDR3 extends over 12 amino acids. Germline V lookup: CDR1 KGHSH, CDR2 LQKENI. CDR3 residues: CASSPGPETQYF. The DNA for the CDR3 is TGTGCCAGCTCCCCAGGGCCGGAGACCCAGTACTTC. The full variable domain, completed using reference TRBV18 and TRBJ2-5, is NAGVMQNPRHLVRRRGQEARLRCSPMKGHSHVYWYRQLPEEGLKFMVYLQKENIIDESGMPKERFSAEFPKEGPSILRIQQVVRGDSAAYFCASSPGPETQYFGPGTRLLVL.

The gene calls are TRBV5-1 and TRBJ2-4; 8 bases map to TRBD1. The CDR3 runs to 16 residues. CDR1 is SGHRS and CDR2 is YFSETQ in the germline V gene. V lost 5 bases, J lost 5 bases, and 12 bases stayed unmatched. This CDR3 is CASRAGQGRSENIQYF. CDR3 coding DNA: TGCGCCAGCAGGGCCGGACAGGGAAGGTCGGAAAACATTCAGTACTTC.

This chain connects TRBV7-2 to TRBJ2-5, with D perhaps TRBD2 (7 bases). This CDR3 contains 15 residues. The V gene lost 3 bases and the J gene lost 5 bases, with 16 bases spanning the gap. CDR1 SGHTA and CDR2 FQGNSA come from the germline V gene. The CDR3: CASSFRGGPVETQYF. For the CDR3, the DNA is TGTGCCAGCAGCTTTCGCGGGGGCCCGGTTGAGACCCAGTACTTC.

V usage is TRBV27 and J usage is TRBJ2-3; no clear D gene. The CDR3 length is 17 residues. The V end was cut by 4 bases, the J end by 1 base, with 18 bases between. The germline V gene has CDR1 MNHEY and CDR2 SMNVEV (reference sequence). The CDR3 is CASSWQAVVPGTDTQYF. CDR3 sequence (DNA): TGTGCCAGCAGTTGGCAGGCTGTGGTGCCCGGCACAGATACGCAGTATTTT.

For the CDR3, the DNA is TGTGCCAGCAGCTTAGGTTTAGCGGGAGACCCCTACGAGCAGTACTTC. Residues: CASSLGLAGDPYEQYF. The chain links TRBV7-6 to TRBJ2-7, with TRBD2 matching over 9 bases. CDR3 length: 16 residues. Trimming removed 1 base from V and 2 bases from J; junction bases left unmatched: 6. Germline-derived CDR1 and CDR2 are SGHVS and FNYEAQ.

The gene calls are TRBV5-4 and TRBJ1-1, with TRBD1 as a possible D gene (6 bases). Between the trimmed V and J ends, which lost 4 bases and 0 bases, there was a span of 13 bases. The germline gives CDR1 SGHNT, CDR2 YYREEE (reference sequence). The CDR3 consists of 15 residues. DNA for the CDR3: TGTGCCAGCAGCATAGGGACAAGTATGAACACTGAAGCTTTCTTT. This sequence encodes CASSIGTSMNTEAFF.